This TCR beta chain derives from a study of blood T cell repertoires in COVID-19. Study as a whole: Samples representing acute and convalescent COVID-19 were sourced from the United States, Italy and Spain. In each case, the material was cDNA or gDNA derived from T cells, B-cell-depleted T cells, or PBMCs.

This clone appeared a few times. In the authors' workflow: The assay estimated nucleated cells by amplifying reference gene primers. Generated by immunoSEQ multiplex PCR, the TCRdb table keeps only in-frame clones and is missing some. Clonal size and the V and J genes are those of that table, whereas D and trimming came from the DNA. In the table there are 200,000 to 250,000 clones, roughly 80% of which are singletons. Per germline, CDR1 SGHNT and CDR2 YENEEA. V was shortened by 1 base and J by 5 bases, with 8 bases between the two germline ends. The CDR3 loop spans 13 amino acids. Source material: peripheral blood. The chain uses TRBV11-3 and TRBJ2-5; D gene uncertain. The source is a woman older than 75 with acute or convalescent COVID-19. The CDR3 sequence: CASSLGLSETQYF. CDR3 sequence (DNA): TGTGCCAGCAGCTTAGGGCTGTCCGAGACCCAGTACTTC.